This TCR beta chain was profiled in a study of CD8 T cells in ankylosing spondylitis. The study's findings and limits: Disease-linked clones, CD8+, were relatively rare in peripheral blood. Blood from ankylosing spondylitis patients appeared to carry a characteristic roughly 8-variant TCR beta motif.

Germline-derived CDR1 and CDR2 are SGHRS and YFSETQ. There are 15 residues in the CDR3. V gave up 4 bases and J gave up 6 bases; unmatched junction bases: 5. This clonotype came up a few times. Antigen unknown. TCRdb ran MiXCR on the 5' RACE reads and lists one entry per CDR3 protein. The sample contains more than 600,000 distinct CDR3 sequences, around 20% of which appear only once. Sample: blood, either unsorted or a sorted T cell fraction (not recorded which). This chain joins TRBV5-1 and TRBJ2-2; 11 bases are a match to TRBD1. The clonotype originates from a male donor with ankylosing spondylitis. CDR3 DNA: TGCGCCAGCAGCAAAAGGACAGGGGGCCCCGGGGAGCTGTTTTTT. Translated: CASSKRTGGPGELFF.